This record looks at one T cell receptor (beta chain) sequence and its context. Per the authors' pipeline: Reference gene primer amplification in the assay estimated nucleated cell counts. TCRdb keeps only in-frame clones here, not all; method: immunoSEQ multiplex PCR. That table supplies the V and J calls and clone size; D and trimming were determined from the DNA. The table records 7,000 or so clones, 80% to 90% of them present only once. These data come from a study of blood T cell repertoires in COVID-19. Overall study context: Some COVID-19 samples were acute and others convalescent; all came from the United States, Italy and Spain. PBMCs, B-cell-depleted T cells, or T cells provided the cDNA or gDNA that made up the material.

Germline V gives CDR1 LGHNA, CDR2 YNFKEQ. V lost 3 bases to trimming and J lost 5 bases; unmatched junction nucleotides: 18. The CDR3 covers 18 residues. The genes are TRBV4-2 and TRBJ1-2, with 7 bases fitting TRBD1. The specimen sequenced was peripheral blood. This sequence originates from a man between 65 and 85 years old with active COVID-19. Written as DNA, the CDR3 is TGTGCCAGCAGCCAGCCCGGGACAGAGGCCTCCAGACTTTATGGCTACACCTTC. This translates into CASSQPGTEASRLYGYTF.